This passage covers 8 T cell receptor beta chains from one sample sequenced in a study of identical twins. TCRdb processed the 5' RACE reads anew with MiXCR; each CDR3 protein has one entry. The sample shows about 160,000 distinct CDR3 sequences, roughly 3.5% of them seen only once. Material: memory T cells sorted from blood. Receptor source: a man between 18 and 29 years old in good health.

This clonotype was seen a few times. This rearrangement joins TRBV2 to TRBJ2-7; TRBD1 matches 8 bases. The CDR3 spans 13 residues. With V trimmed by 4 bases and J by 6 bases, 5 bases remained unmatched. CDR1 is SNHLY and CDR2 is FYNNEI in the germline V gene. This chain's CDR3 is CASSARTGSEQYF. The CDR3 DNA sequence: TGTGCCAGCAGTGCCCGGACAGGGTCCGAGCAGTACTTC.

This clonotype was observed many times. This chain uses TRBV29-1 with TRBJ1-1; 7 bases are a match to TRBD1. The CDR3 sequence is 13 residues long. Trimming cost V 7 bases and J 0 bases; bases outside gene matches: 5. CDR1 and CDR2 from the germline V gene are SQVTM and ANQGSEA. The CDR3 sequence: CSELRGLNTEAFF. Written as DNA, the CDR3 is TGCAGCGAACTCAGGGGGTTGAACACTGAAGCTTTCTTT.

This clonotype was detected many times. The genes are TRBV28 and TRBJ1-2; 9 bases line up with TRBD1. Unmatched junction bases numbered 5, after V lost 6 bases and J lost 3 bases. The germline V gene has CDR1 MDHEN and CDR2 SYDVKM. The CDR3 is made up of 14 amino acids. The CDR3 spells CASSATGGHYGYTF. The CDR3 bases are TGTGCCAGCAGCGCCACAGGGGGCCACTATGGCTACACCTTC.

Of note for this clonotype: A read error may explain this, as a much larger clone is one base away. The chain has TRBV11-2 and TRBJ2-7, with 9 bases matching TRBD2. Trimming took 0 bases from V and 7 from J; bases not matched to a gene: 7. Germline V gene sequence: CDR1 SGHAT, CDR2 FQNNGV. This CDR3 region has 15 residues. CDR3 coding DNA: TGTGCCAGCAGCTTAGATAGCGGGAGCGTTGAAGAGCAGTACTTC. Its protein product is CASSLDSGSVEEQYF.

This clonotype was counted ten times or more. The CDR3 DNA sequence: TGTGCCAGCAGCTTAGCAGGGACAGGGAGAAACACCATATATTTT. Translated: CASSLAGTGRNTIYF. This chain uses TRBV7-9 with TRBJ1-3; the match to TRBD1 covers 9 bases. The ends lost 0 bases at V and 5 bases at J; junction bases unmatched: 2. Germline V gives CDR1 SEHNR, CDR2 FQNEAQ (reference sequence). The CDR3 runs 15 residues.

This clonotype came up many times. J is TRBJ2-3 and V is TRBV5-4, with D perhaps TRBD2 (6 bases). The ends were cut back, 7 bases at V and 3 bases at J, with 12 bases in the middle. The CDR3 runs 13 residues. CDR1 is SGHNT, CDR2 YYREEE, per germline (reference sequence). The CDR3 nucleotides are TGTGCCAGCGCGCGGGGTCGGACAGATACGCAGTATTTT. Amino acid sequence: CASARGRTDTQYF. Full variable domain (rest looked up from reference TRBV5-4 and TRBJ2-3): ETGVTQSPTHLIKTRGQQVTLRCSSQSGHNTVSWYQQALGQGPQFIFQYYREEENGRGNFPPRFSGLQFPNYSSELNVNALELDDSALYLCASARGRTDTQYFGPGTRLTVL.

This clonotype has at least ten counts. This chain joins TRBV11-2 and TRBJ2-1; maybe TRBD2 (5 bases). V lost 1 base and J 7 bases, leaving 8 bases between the germline ends. Germline V gene sequence: CDR1 SGHAT, CDR2 FQNNGV. The CDR3 has 13 amino acids. CDR3 residues: CASSLGGGNEQFF. In DNA, the CDR3 is TGTGCCAGCAGCTTAGGAGGCGGGAATGAGCAGTTCTTC.

This clonotype was detected a few times. This chain connects TRBV27 to TRBJ2-7; D may be TRBD1 (6 bases). Germline V gene data show CDR1 as MNHEY and CDR2 as SMNVEV (reference sequence). The V end lost 8 bases, the J end lost 7 bases, and 9 bases lay between the germline ends. CDR3 length: 10 amino acids. The CDR3 sequence is CASGRGEQYF. DNA of the CDR3: TGTGCCAGCGGCAGGGGAGAGCAGTACTTC.